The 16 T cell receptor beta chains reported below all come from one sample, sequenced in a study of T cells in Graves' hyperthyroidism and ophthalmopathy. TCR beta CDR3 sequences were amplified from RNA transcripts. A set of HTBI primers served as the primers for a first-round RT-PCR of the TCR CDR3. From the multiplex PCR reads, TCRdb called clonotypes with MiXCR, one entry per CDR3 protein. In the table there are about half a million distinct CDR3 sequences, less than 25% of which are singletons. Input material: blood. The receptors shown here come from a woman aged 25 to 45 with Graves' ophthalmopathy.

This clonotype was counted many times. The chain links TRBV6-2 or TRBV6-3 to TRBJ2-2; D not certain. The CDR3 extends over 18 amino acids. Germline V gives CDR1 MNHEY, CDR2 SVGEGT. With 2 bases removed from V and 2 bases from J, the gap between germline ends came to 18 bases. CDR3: CASSYRYHPGINTGELFF. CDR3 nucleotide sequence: TGTGCCAGCAGTTACCGGTACCACCCGGGCATCAACACCGGGGAGCTGTTTTTT.

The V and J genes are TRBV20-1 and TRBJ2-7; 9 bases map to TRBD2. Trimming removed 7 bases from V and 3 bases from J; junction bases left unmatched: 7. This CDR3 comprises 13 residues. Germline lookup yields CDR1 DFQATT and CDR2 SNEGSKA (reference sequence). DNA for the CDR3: TGCAGTGTTCAGACTAGCGGTAACTACGAGCAGTACTTC. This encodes CSVQTSGNYEQYF.

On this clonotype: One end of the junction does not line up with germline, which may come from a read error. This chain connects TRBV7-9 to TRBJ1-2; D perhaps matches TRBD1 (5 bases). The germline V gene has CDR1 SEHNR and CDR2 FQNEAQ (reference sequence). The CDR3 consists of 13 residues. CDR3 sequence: CASSLQGYYVYTF. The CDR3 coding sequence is TGTGCCAGCAGCTTACAGGGTTATTATGTCTACACCTTC.

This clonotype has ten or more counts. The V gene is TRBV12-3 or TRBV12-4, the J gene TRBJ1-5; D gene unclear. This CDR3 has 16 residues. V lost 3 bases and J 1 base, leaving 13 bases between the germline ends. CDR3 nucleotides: TGTGCCAGCAGTTTTCGGTTTGGGCAGAGCAATCAGCCCCAGCATTTT. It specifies CASSFRFGQSNQPQHF.

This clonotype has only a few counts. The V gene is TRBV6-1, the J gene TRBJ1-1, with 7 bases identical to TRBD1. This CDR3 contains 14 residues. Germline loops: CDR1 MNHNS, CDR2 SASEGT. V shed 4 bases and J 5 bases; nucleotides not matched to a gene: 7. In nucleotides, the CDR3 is TGTGCCAGCAGTGTTGACAGGGATGGGACTGAAGCTTTCTTT. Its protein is CASSVDRDGTEAFF.

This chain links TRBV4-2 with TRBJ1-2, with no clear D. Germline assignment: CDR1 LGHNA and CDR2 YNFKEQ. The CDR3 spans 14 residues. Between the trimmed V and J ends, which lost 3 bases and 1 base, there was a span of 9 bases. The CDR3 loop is CASSQAGSNYGYTF. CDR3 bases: TGTGCCAGCAGCCAGGCAGGTAGTAACTATGGCTACACCTTC.

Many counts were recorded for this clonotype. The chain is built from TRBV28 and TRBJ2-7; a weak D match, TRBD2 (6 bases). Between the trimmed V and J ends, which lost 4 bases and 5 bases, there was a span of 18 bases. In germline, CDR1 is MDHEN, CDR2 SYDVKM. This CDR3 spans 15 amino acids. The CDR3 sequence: CASSSPRGMADEQYF. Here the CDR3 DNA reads TGTGCCAGCAGTTCCCCCCGGGGGATGGCCGACGAGCAGTACTTC.

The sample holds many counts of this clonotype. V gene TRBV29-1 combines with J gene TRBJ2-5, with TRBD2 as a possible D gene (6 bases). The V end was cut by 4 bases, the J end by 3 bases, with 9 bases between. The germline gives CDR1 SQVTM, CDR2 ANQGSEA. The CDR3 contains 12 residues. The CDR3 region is CSVVGGKETQYF. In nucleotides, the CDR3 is TGCAGCGTTGTTGGAGGGAAAGAGACCCAGTACTTC.

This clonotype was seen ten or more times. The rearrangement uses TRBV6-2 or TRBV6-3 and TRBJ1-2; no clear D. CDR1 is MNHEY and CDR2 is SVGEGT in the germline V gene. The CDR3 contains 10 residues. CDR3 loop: CAAGNYGYTF. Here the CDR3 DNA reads TGTGCAGCGGGGAACTATGGCTACACCTTC.

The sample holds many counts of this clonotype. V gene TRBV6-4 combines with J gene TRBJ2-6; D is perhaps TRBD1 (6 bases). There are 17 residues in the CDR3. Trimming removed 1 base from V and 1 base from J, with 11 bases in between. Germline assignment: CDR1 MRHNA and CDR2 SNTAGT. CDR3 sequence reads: CASSDWTVSSGANVLTF. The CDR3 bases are TGTGCCAGCAGTGACTGGACAGTGAGTTCTGGGGCCAACGTCCTGACTTTC.

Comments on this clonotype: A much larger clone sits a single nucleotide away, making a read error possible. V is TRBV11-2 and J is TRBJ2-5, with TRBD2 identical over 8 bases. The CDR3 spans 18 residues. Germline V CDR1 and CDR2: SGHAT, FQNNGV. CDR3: CASSLIGGGPGERETKYF. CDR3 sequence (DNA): TGTGCCAGCAGCTTAATTGGCGGGGGGCCCGGGGAGAGGGAGACCAAGTACTTC. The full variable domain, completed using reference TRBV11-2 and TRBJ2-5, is EAGVAQSPRYKIIEKRQSVAFWCNPISGHATLYWYQQILGQGPKLLIQFQNNGVVDDSQLPKDRFSAERLKGVDSTLKIQPAKLEDSAVYLCASSLIGGGPGERETKYFGPGTRLLVL.

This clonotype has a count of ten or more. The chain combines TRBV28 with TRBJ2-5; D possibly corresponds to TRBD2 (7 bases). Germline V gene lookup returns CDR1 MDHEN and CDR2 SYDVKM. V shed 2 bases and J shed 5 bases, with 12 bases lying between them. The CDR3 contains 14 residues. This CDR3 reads CASSLGGAWETQYF. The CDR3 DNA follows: TGTGCCAGCAGTTTAGGGGGGGCCTGGGAGACCCAGTACTTC.

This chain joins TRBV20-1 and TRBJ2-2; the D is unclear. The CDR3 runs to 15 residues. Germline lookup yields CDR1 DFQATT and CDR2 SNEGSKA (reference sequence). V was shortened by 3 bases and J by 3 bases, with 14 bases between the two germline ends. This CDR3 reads CSARVVRRDTGELFF. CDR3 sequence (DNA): TGCAGTGCTAGGGTGGTTCGACGAGACACCGGGGAGCTGTTTTTT.

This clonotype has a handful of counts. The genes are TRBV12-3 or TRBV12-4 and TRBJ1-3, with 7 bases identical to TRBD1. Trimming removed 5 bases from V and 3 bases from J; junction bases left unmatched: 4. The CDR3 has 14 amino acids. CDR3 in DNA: TGTGCCAGCAGTATGACAGGGAGTGGAAACACCATATATTTT. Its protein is CASSMTGSGNTIYF.

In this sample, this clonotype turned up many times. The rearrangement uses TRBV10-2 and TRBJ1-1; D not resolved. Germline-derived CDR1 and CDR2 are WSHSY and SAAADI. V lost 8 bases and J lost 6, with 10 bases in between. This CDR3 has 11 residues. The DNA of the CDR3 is TGCGCCAGCGGAGGGCGGGCTGAAGCTTTCTTT. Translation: CASGGRAEAFF.

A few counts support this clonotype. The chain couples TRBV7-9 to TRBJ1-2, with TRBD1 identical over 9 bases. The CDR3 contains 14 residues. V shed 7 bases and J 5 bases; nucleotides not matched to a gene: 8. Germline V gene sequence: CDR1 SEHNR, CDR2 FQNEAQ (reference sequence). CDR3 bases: TGTGCCAGCACCCAGGACAGGGGTGTATATGGCTACACCTTC. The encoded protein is CASTQDRGVYGYTF.